This section outlines one TCR beta chain sequence together with its context. Other DNA sequences within the sample encode an identical CDR3. The source of the sample is a study of PD-1 blockade in classical Hodgkin lymphoma. V lost 3 bases, J lost 0 bases, and 0 bases stayed unmatched. The CDR3 totals 15 residues. CDR1 KGHSH and CDR2 LQKENI come from the germline V gene. Time point given: cycle 4 day 1 (C4D1), after more than five weeks of nivolumab. No patient escaped relapse after autologous stem cell transplantation, and brentuximab vedotin exposure varied. Researchers used magnetic negative selection to pull out pure CD4+ T cells from thawed PBMCs. Produced via immunoSEQ multiplex PCR; TCRdb's table is partial and in-frame only. The top ten hold roughly 2.8% of the sample, which has approximately 20,000 clones, 75% to 90% seen once.

The sample in question was CD4+ T cells from blood, obtained before the fourth cycle of nivolumab. This rearrangement joins TRBV18 to TRBJ1-4; 8 bases line up with TRBD1. This receptor was taken from a human donor with classical Hodgkin lymphoma. CDR3 amino acids: CASSPDRATNEKLFF. CDR3 sequence (DNA): TGTGCCAGCTCACCGGACAGGGCAACTAATGAAAAACTGTTTTTT.